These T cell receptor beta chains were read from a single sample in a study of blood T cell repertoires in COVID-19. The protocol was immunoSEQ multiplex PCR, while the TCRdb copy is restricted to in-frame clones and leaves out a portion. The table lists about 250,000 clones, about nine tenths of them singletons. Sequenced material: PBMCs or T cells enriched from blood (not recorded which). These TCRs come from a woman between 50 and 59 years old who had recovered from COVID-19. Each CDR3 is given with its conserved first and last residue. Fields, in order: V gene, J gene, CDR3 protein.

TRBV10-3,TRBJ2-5,CAIRSLGGAQETQYF
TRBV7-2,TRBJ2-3,CASRLVRARTDTQYF
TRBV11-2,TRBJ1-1,CASSFFAPGQDQAFF
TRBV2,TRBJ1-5,CASSDKIPVGGQPQHF
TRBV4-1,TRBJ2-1,CATTDSYNEQFF
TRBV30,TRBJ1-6,CAWLQGTYNSPLHF
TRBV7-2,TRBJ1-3,CASSLWGDGNTIYF
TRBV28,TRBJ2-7,CASSLNRGYEQYF
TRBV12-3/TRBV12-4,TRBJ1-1,CASSRAGGTEAFF
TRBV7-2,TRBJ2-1,CASSFRGRWEVNYNEQFF
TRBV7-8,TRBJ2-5,CASSHLLGEETQYF
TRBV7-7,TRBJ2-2,CASTSAGGSGELFF
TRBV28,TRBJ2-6,CASSLWTSLSGANVLTF
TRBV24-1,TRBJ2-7,CATSDPKEGSYEQYF
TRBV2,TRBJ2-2,CASKPGLAGGTGELFF
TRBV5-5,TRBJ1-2,CASSLGRGDGYTF
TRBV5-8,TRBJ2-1,CASSLSFAGAYNEQFF
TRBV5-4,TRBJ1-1,CASSLERQLNTEAFF
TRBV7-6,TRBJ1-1,CASSLARDRKGVANTEAFF
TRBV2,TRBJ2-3,CATQEERAWDTQYF
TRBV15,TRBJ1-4,CATSRGTGGTNEKLFF
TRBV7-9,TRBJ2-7,CASIGTSLSYEQYF
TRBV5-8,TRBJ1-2,CASSLGPGRGGYTF
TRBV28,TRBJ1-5,CASSFPDRGRGGNQPQHF
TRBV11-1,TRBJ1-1,CASSPKNTEAFF
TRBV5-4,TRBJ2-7,CASSLGTPQQYF
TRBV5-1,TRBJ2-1,CASSLVTSGSKSSSYNEQFF
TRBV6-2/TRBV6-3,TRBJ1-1,CASSYQENTEAFF
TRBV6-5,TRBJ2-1,CASSYSMGGEQFF
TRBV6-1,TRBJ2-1,CASSEIFLGLANEQFF
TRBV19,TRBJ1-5,CASSIRTGTGTNQPQHF
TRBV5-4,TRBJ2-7,CASSRGYEQYF
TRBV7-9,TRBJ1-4,CASSSGVGEKLFF
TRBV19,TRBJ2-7,CASSMTGNHEQYF
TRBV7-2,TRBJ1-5,CASSPDREFQPQHF
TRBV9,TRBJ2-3,CASSVATGASGNTDTQYF
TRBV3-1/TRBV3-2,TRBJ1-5,CASSLDRDQPQHF
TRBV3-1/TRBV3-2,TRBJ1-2,CASSQVSTGNYGYTF
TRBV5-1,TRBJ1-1,CASSLQGPNTEAFF
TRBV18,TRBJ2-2,CASSPPHPNTGELFF
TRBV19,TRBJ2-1,CASSMSGRDYNEQFF
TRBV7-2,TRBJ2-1,CASSLQPGGGSYNEQFF
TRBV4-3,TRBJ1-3,CASSQDSRQGRGNTIYF
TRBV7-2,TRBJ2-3,CASSLGALQRGDTQYF
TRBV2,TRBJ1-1,CASRTPTGEREAFF
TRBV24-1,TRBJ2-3,CATSEGHTDTQYF